One TCR beta chain is described in this entry. Its antigen remains unidentified. The protocol was immunoSEQ multiplex PCR, while the TCRdb copy is restricted to in-frame clones and leaves out a portion. The sample contains about 110,000 clones, over 85% of which appear only once. This sample stems from a study of graft-versus-host responses after intestinal transplantation. Study overall: Anti-thymocyte globulin was used for induction in all recipients, who then took tacrolimus and steroids for approximately 3 years.

With V trimmed by 5 bases and J by 4 bases, 15 bases remained unmatched. The CDR3 has 18 residues. CDR1 and CDR2 (germline): MGHDK, SYGVNS. Study-wide results and caveats: Subjects displaying graft-donor T cell macrochimerism possessed elevated graft-versus-host to host-versus-graft clonal ratios inside allografts. GvH clones turned up in recipient marrow; some had shown up first in ileum or blood. An association linked early post-transplant HvG declines with peak circulating GvH clone levels.

The input for sequencing was unstimulated CD4+ T cells sorted from spleen or lymph node cells, taken before transplant. The rearrangement links TRBV25-1 to TRBJ1-5, with 9 bases fitting TRBD1. This receptor was identified in a human donor who was the organ donor for an intestinal transplant. The CDR3 reads CASSFHPPGQGGNQPQHF. The CDR3 coding sequence is TGTGCCAGCAGTTTCCACCCCCCGGGACAGGGAGGGAATCAGCCCCAGCATTTT.